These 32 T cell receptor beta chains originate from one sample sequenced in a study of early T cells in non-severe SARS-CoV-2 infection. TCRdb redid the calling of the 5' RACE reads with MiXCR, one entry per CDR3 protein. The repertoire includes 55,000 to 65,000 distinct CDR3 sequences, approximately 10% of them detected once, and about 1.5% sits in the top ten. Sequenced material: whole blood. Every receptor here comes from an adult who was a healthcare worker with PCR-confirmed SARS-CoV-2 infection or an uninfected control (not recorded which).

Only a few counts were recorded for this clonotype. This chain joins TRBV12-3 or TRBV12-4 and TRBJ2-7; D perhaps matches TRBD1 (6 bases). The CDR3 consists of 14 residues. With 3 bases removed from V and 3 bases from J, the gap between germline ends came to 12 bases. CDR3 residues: CASSLAQGRYEQYF. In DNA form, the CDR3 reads TGTGCCAGCAGTTTGGCACAGGGTCGCTACGAGCAGTACTTC.

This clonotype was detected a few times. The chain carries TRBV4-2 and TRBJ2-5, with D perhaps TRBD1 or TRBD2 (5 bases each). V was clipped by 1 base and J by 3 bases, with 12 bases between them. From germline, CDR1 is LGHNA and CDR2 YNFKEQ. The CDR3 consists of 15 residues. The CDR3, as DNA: TGTGCCAGCAGCCAAGGTGACCGGGACGAAGAGACCCAGTACTTC. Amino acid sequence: CASSQGDRDEETQYF.

CDR3 in DNA: TGCAGCGTTGAAAGGCTTGTTACGCAGTATTTT. Protein product: CSVERLVTQYF. The gene calls are TRBV29-1 and TRBJ2-3, with D uncertain. Trimming took 2 bases from V and 8 from J, leaving 8 bases between them. CDR3 size: 11 residues. The V gene's germline CDR1 is SQVTM and CDR2 ANQGSEA.

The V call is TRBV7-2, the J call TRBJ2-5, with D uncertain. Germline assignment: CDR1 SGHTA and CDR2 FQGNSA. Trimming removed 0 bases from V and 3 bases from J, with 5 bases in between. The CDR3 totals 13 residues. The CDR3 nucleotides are TGTGCCAGCAGCTTAGCGGCAAAAGAGACCCAGTACTTC. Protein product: CASSLAAKETQYF. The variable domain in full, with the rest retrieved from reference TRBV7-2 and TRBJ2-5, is GAGVSQSPSNKVTEKGKDVELRCDPISGHTALYWYRQSLGQGLEFLIYFQGNSAPDKSGLPSDRFSAERTGGSVSTLTIQRTQQEDSAVYLCASSLAAKETQYFGPGTRLLVL.

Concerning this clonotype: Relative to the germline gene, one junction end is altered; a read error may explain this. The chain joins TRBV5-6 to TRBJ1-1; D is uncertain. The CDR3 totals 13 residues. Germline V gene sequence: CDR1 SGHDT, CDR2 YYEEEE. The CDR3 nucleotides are TGTGCCAGCAGCTTCCGGTCGAACACTGATGCTTTCTTT. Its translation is CASSFRSNTDAFF. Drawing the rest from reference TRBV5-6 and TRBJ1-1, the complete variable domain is DAGVTQSPTHLIKTRGQQVTLRCSPKSGHDTVSWYQQALGQGPQFIFQYYEEEERQRGNFPDRFSGHQFPNYSSELNVNALLLGDSALYLCASSFRSNTDAFFGQGTRLTVV.

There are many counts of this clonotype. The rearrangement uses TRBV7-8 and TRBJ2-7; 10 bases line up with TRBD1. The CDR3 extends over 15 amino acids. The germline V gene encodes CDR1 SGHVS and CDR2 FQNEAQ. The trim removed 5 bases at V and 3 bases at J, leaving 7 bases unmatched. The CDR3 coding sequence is TGTGCCAGCAGCATGCCGGGACAGGGGCGCTACGAGCAGTACTTC. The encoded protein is CASSMPGQGRYEQYF.

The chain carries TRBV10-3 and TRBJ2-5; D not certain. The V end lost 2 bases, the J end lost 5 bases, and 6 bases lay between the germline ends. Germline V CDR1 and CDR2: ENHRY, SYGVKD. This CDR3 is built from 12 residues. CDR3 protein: CAISETQETQYF. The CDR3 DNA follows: TGTGCCATCAGTGAGACGCAGGAGACCCAGTACTTC.

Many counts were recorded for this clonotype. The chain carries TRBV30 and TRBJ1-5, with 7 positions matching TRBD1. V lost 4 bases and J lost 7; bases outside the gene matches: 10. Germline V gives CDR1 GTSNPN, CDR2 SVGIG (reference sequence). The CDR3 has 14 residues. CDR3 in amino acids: CAWTPSTGVQPQHF. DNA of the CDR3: TGTGCCTGGACCCCATCTACAGGGGTCCAGCCCCAGCATTTT. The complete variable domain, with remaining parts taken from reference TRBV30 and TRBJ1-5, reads SQTIHQWPATLVQPVGSPLSLECTVEGTSNPNLYWYRQAAGRGLQLLFYSVGIGQISSEVPQNLSASRPQDRQFILSSKKLLLSDSGFYLCAWTPSTGVQPQHFGDGTRLSIL.

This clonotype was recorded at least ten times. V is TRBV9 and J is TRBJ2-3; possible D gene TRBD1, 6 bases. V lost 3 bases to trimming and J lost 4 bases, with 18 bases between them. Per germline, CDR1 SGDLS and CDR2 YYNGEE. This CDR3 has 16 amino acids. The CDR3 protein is CASSASGGTGSDTQYF. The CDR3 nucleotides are TGTGCCAGCAGCGCCAGTGGCGGTACAGGGTCAGATACGCAGTATTTT.

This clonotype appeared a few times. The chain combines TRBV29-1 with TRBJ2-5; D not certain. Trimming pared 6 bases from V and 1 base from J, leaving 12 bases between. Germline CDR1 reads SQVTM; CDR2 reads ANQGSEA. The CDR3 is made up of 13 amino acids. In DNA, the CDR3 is TGCAGCGTGCTCGGACGTTTCCAAGAGACCCAGTACTTC. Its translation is CSVLGRFQETQYF.

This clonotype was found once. CDR3 residues: CASTGQFYGYTF. The CDR3 region has the DNA TGTGCCAGCACCGGACAGTTTTATGGCTACACCTTC. The V call is TRBV16, the J call TRBJ1-2; TRBD1 might be the D (6 bases). V lost 7 bases and J lost 5, with 11 bases in between. Germline V gene sequence: CDR1 KGHSY, CDR2 FQNENV. This CDR3 is 12 amino acids long.

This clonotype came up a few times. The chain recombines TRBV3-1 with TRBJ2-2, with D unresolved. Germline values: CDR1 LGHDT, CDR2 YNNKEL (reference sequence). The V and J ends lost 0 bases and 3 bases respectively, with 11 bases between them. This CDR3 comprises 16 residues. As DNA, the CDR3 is TGTGCCAGCAGCCAAGAAAGTGTGGCTTACACCGGGGAGCTGTTTTTT. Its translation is CASSQESVAYTGELFF.

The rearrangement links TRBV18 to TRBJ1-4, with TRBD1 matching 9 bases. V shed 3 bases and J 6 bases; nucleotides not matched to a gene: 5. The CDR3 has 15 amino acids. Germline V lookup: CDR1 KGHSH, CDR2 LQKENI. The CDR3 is CASSPRTGEYEKLFF. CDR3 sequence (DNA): TGTGCCAGCTCACCTCGGACAGGGGAGTATGAAAAACTGTTTTTT.

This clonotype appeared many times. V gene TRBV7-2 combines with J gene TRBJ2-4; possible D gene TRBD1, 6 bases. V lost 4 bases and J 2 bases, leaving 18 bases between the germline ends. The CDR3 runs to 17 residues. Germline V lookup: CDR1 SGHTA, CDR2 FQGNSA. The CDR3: CASSWLGGSGPKNIQYF. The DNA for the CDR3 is TGTGCCAGCAGCTGGTTAGGGGGAAGTGGCCCCAAAAACATTCAGTACTTC.

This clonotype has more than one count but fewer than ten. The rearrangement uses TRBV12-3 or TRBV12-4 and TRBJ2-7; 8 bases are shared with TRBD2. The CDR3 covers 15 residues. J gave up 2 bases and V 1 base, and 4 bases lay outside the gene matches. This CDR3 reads CASSLGGGPTYEQYF. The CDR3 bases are TGTGCCAGCAGTTTAGGCGGGGGGCCTACCTACGAGCAGTACTTC.

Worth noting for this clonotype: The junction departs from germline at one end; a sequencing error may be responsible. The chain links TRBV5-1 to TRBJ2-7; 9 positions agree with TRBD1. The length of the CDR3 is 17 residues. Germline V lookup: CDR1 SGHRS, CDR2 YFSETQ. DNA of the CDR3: TGCGCCAGCAGCAAAGGGCCGGGACAGGGTTTCTCCCACGAGCAGTACTTC. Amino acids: CASSKGPGQGFSHEQYF.

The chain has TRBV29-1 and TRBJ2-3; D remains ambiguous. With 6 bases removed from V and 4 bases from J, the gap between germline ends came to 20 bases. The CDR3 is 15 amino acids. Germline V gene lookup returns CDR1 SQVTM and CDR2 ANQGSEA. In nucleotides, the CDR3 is TGCAGCGTCACCCACCTTACCCCCCCCGCAGATACGCAGTATTTT. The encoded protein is CSVTHLTPPADTQYF.

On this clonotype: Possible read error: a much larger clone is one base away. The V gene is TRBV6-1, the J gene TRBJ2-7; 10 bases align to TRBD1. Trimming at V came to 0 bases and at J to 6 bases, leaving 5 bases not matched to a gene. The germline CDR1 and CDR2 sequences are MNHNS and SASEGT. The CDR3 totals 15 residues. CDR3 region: CASSEAGDRGFEQYF. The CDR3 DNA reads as TGTGCCAGCAGTGAAGCGGGGGACAGGGGCTTCGAGCAGTACTTC.

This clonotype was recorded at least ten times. The DNA for the CDR3 is TGCGCCAGCAGCCCGACAGGGAGTGGGACCGGGGAGCTGTTTTTT. Its protein product is CASSPTGSGTGELFF. The genes are TRBV5-1 and TRBJ2-2, with 7 bases lining up with TRBD1. Germline V gene data show CDR1 as SGHRS and CDR2 as YFSETQ. J lost 5 bases, V lost 4 bases, and 8 bases had no gene match. This CDR3 comprises 15 residues. Drawing the rest from reference TRBV5-1 and TRBJ2-2, the complete variable domain is KAGVTQTPRYLIKTRGQQVTLSCSPISGHRSVSWYQQTPGQGLQFLFEYFSETQRNKGNFPGRFSGRQFSNSRSEMNVSTLELGDSALYLCASSPTGSGTGELFFGEGSRLTVL.

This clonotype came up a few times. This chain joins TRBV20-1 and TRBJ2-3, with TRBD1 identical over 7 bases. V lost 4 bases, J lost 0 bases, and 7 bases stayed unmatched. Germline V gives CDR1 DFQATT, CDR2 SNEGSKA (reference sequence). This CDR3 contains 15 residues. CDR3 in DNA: TGCAGTGCTACAAAGGGACAGTCTAGCACAGATACGCAGTATTTT. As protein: CSATKGQSSTDTQYF.

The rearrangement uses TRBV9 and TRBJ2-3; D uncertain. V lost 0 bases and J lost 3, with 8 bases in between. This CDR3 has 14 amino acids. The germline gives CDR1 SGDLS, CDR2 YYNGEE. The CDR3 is CASSVDPPTDTQYF. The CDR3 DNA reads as TGTGCCAGCAGCGTAGATCCACCGACAGATACGCAGTATTTT.

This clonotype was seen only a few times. In DNA form, the CDR3 reads TGTGCCAGCAGCTTAGATATGAAGAACACTGAAGCTTTCTTT. It translates to CASSLDMKNTEAFF. The chain is built from TRBV11-3 and TRBJ1-1; no clear D. The CDR3 runs 14 residues. Germline V gene lookup returns CDR1 SGHNT and CDR2 YENEEA. Between the trimmed V and J ends, which lost 0 bases and 1 base, there was a span of 6 bases.

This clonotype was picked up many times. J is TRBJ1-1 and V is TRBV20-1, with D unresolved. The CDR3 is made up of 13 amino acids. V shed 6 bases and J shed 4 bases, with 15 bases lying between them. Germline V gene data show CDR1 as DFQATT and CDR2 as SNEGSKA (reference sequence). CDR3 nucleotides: TGCAGTGCCCCCCCTGACATGGGCACTGAAGCTTTCTTT. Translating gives CSAPPDMGTEAFF.

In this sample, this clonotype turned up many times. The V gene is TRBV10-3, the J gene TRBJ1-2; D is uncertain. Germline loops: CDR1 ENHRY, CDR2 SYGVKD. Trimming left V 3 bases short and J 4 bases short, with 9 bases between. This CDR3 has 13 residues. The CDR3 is CAISDGHVYGYTF. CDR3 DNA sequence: TGTGCCATCAGTGATGGTCACGTCTATGGCTACACCTTC.

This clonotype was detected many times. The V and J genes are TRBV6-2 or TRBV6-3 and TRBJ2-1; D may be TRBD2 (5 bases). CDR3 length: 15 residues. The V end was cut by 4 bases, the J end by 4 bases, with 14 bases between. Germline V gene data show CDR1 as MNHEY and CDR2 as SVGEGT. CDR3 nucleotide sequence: TGTGCCAGCAGTTCCCTTACTAGTATTTACAATGAGCAGTTCTTC. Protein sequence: CASSSLTSIYNEQFF.

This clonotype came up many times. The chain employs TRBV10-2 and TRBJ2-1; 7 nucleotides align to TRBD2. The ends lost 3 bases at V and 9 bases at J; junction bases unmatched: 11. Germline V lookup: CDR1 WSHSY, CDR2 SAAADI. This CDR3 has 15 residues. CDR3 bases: TGCGCCAGCAGTGATCTAGGACTAGGTCAGTTTGAGCAGTTCTTC. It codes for CASSDLGLGQFEQFF.

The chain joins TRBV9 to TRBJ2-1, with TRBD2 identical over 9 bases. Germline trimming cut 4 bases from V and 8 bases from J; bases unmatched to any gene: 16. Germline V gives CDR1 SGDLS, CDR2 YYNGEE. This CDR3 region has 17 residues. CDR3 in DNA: TGTGCCAGCAGCCCCCACCTCGGCGGGGGGGCCCGGTATGAGCAGTTCTTC. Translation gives CASSPHLGGGARYEQFF.

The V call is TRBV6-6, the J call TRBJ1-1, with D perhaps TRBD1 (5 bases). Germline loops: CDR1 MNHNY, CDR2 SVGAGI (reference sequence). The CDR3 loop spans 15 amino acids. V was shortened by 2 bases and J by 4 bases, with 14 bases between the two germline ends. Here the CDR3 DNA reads TGTGCCAGCAGTTACGCTCAGTGGGGGTCCACTGAAGCTTTCTTT. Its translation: CASSYAQWGSTEAFF.

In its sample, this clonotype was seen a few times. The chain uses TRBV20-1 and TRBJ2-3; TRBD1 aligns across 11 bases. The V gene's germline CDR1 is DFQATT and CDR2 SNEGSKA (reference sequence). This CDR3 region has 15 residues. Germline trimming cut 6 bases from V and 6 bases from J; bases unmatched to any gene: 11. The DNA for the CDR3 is TGCAGTGCGCCAGCGGGACAGGGGGTGCGGGATACGCAGTATTTT. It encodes CSAPAGQGVRDTQYF.

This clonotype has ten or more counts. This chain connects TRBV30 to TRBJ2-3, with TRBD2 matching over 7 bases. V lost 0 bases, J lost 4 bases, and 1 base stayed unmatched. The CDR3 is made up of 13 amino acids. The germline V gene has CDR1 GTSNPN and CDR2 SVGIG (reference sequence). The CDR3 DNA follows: TGTGCCTGGAGTGTCCTAGCGGCAGATACGCAGTATTTT. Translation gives CAWSVLAADTQYF. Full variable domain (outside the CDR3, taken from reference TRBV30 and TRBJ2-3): SQTIHQWPATLVQPVGSPLSLECTVEGTSNPNLYWYRQAAGRGLQLLFYSVGIGQISSEVPQNLSASRPQDRQFILSSKKLLLSDSGFYLCAWSVLAADTQYFGPGTRLTVL.

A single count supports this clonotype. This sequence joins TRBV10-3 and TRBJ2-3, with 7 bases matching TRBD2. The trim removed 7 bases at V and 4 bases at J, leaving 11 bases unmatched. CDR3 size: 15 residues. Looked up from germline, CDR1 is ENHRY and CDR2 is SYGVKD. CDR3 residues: CAITPNAGVPDTQYF. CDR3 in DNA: TGTGCCATCACCCCCAATGCGGGGGTCCCAGATACGCAGTATTTT.

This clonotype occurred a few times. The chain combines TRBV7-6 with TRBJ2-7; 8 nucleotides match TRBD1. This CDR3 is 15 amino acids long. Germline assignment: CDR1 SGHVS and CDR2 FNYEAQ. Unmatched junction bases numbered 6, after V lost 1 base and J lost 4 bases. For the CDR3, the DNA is TGTGCCAGCAGCTTAGGGACAGGGATGACTTACGAGCAGTACTTC. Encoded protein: CASSLGTGMTYEQYF.